These 10 T cell receptor beta chains share one sample of origin, sequenced in a study of blood T cell repertoires in COVID-19. Measured with immunoSEQ multiplex PCR; TCRdb has only the in-frame clones, and not every one. This sample has 130,000 or so clones; 70% to 85% occur once, and the top ten carry approximately 17%. The sample comprised peripheral blood. These receptors all come from a woman aged 80 or over with acute or convalescent COVID-19.

This sequence joins TRBV20-1 and TRBJ2-5; D may be TRBD2 (7 bases). V shed 3 bases and J shed 4 bases, with 15 bases lying between them. Germline V CDR1 and CDR2: DFQATT, SNEGSKA (reference sequence). This CDR3 spans 14 amino acids. The CDR3 DNA follows: TGCAGTGCTAGTATGGGCGGGGGCGGAGAGACCCAGTACTTC. Encoded protein: CSASMGGGGETQYF.

The chain recombines TRBV27 with TRBJ2-7; D is possibly TRBD1 (6 bases). The V gene's germline CDR1 is MNHEY and CDR2 SMNVEV (reference sequence). V was pared by 3 bases and J by 6 bases, with 15 bases between. The CDR3 sequence is 14 residues long. For the CDR3, the DNA is TGTGCCAGCAGTTTGGGGCAGGGGCTCTTCGAGCAGTACTTC. Amino acid sequence: CASSLGQGLFEQYF.

The chain employs TRBV24-1 and TRBJ2-1, with 11 bases fitting TRBD2. V shed 4 bases and J 10 bases; nucleotides not matched to a gene: 8. From germline, CDR1 is KGHDR and CDR2 SFDVKD. The CDR3 is 15 residues long. CDR3 nucleotide sequence: TGTGCCACCAGTGACGCGGGACTAGCGGTACAAGAGCAGTTCTTC. As protein: CATSDAGLAVQEQFF.

The rearrangement links TRBV5-6 to TRBJ2-3; D call uncertain. Deletions cut 2 bases from V and 1 base from J, with 8 bases between. Germline V lookup: CDR1 SGHDT, CDR2 YYEEEE. This CDR3 comprises 14 residues. The CDR3 DNA sequence: TGTGCCAGCAGCTTCCAAACAGGCACAGATACGCAGTATTTT. Amino acid sequence: CASSFQTGTDTQYF.

This clone was detected only a few times. The rearrangement joins TRBV6-2 or TRBV6-3 to TRBJ1-1; D gene uncertain. This CDR3 is built from 14 residues. From germline, CDR1 is MNHEY and CDR2 SVGEGT. V was pared by 5 bases and J by 2 bases, with 12 bases between. CDR3 nucleotide sequence: TGTGCCAGCAGTCGCCGGGGTGGCAACACTGAAGCTTTCTTT. It specifies CASSRRGGNTEAFF.

The chain joins TRBV30 to TRBJ2-1; 8 nucleotides align to TRBD2. Germline V gene data show CDR1 as GTSNPN and CDR2 as SVGIG (reference sequence). The trim removed 0 bases at V and 10 bases at J, leaving 11 bases unmatched. This CDR3 contains 15 residues. CDR3 DNA: TGTGCCTGGAGTGTACGGGGGACTAGGGGGGAGGAGCAGTTCTTC. Encoded protein: CAWSVRGTRGEEQFF.

V and J are TRBV7-8 and TRBJ2-7; 9 bases fit TRBD2. Trimming took 0 bases from V and 6 from J; bases not matched to a gene: 9. Germline CDR1 SGHVS, CDR2 FQNEAQ. This CDR3 spans 16 amino acids. Here the CDR3 reads CASSLAGGGAFREQYF. CDR3 nucleotide sequence: TGTGCCAGCAGCTTAGCGGGCGGGGGGGCCTTTCGCGAGCAGTACTTC.

This clone was detected only once. The V call is TRBV4-1, the J call TRBJ2-3, with D uncertain. Looked up from germline, CDR1 is MGHRA and CDR2 is YSYEKL. The V and J ends lost 0 bases and 0 bases respectively, with 10 bases between them. This CDR3 has 16 amino acids. CDR3 sequence reads: CASSQEAHTSTDTQYF. The CDR3 DNA follows: TGCGCCAGCAGCCAAGAAGCGCACACGAGCACAGATACGCAGTATTTT.

This sequence joins TRBV6-2 or TRBV6-3 and TRBJ1-5; D is unresolved. V was trimmed by 1 base and J by 2 bases, leaving 18 bases between them. This CDR3 has 18 amino acids. Germline V gene data show CDR1 as MNHEY and CDR2 as SVGEGT. CDR3 coding DNA: TGTGCCAGCAGTTACTATAGACTTAAGAATGAGGGCAATCAGCCCCAGCATTTT. This gives the protein CASSYYRLKNEGNQPQHF.

This sequence joins TRBV19 and TRBJ1-5; 9 bases are a match to TRBD1. The length of the CDR3 is 15 residues. Trimming took 5 bases from V and 6 from J; bases not matched to a gene: 8. Germline values: CDR1 LNHDA, CDR2 SQIVND (reference sequence). CDR3 loop: CASSSGQGRGQPQHF. CDR3 DNA sequence: TGTGCCAGTAGTTCCGGACAGGGGAGGGGTCAGCCCCAGCATTTT.